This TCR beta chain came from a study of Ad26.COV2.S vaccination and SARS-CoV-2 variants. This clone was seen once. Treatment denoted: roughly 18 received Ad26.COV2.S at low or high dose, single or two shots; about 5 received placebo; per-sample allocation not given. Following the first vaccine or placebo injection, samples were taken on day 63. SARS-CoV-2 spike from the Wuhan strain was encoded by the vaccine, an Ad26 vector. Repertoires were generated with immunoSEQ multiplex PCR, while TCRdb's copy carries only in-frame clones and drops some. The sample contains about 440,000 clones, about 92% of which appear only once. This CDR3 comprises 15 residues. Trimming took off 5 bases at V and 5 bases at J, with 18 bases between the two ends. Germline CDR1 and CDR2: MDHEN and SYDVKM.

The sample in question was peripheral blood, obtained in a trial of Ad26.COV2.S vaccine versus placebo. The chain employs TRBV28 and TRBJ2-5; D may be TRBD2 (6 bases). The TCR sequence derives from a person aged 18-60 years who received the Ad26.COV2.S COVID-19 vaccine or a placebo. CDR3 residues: CASSGRALASETQYF. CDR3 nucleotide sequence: TGTGCCAGCAGTGGGCGGGCTCTAGCGTCCGAGACCCAGTACTTC.